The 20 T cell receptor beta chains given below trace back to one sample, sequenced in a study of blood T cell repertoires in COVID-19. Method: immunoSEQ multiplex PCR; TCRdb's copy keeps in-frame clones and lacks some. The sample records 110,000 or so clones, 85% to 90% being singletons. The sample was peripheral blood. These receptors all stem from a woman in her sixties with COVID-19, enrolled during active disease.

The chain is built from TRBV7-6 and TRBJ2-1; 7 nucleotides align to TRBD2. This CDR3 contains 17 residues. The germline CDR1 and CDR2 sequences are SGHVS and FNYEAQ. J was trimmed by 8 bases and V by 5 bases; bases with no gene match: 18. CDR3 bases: TGTGCCAGCAGCGATACCGGCGGGGGAGTCCTTGGGGATGAGCAGTTCTTC. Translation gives CASSDTGGGVLGDEQFF.

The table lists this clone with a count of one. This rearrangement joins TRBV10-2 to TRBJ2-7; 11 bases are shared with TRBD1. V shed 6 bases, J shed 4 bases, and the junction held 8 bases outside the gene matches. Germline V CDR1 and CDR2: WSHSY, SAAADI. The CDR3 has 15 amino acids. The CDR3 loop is CASRLGQGVLYEQYF. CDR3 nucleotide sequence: TGCGCCAGCAGATTGGGACAGGGGGTTTTGTACGAGCAGTACTTC.

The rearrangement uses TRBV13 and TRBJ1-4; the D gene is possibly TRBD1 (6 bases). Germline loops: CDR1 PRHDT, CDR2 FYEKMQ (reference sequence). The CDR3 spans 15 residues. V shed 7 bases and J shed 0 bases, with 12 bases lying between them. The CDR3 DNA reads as TGTGCCAGCAATCAAGGGGGTGCAACTAATGAAAAACTGTTTTTT. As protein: CASNQGGATNEKLFF.

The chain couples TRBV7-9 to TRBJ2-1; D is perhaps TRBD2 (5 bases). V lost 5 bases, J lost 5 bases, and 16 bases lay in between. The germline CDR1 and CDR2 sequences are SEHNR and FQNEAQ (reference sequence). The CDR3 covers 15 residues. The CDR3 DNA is TGTGCCAGCAGCCCATTTTCGGGATTCAACAATGAGCAGTTCTTC. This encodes CASSPFSGFNNEQFF.

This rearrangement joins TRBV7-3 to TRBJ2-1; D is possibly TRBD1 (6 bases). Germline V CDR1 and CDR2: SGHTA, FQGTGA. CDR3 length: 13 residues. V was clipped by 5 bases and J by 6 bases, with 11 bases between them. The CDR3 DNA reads TGTGCCAGCAGCCGGGACACCCTCAATGAGCAGTTCTTC. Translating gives CASSRDTLNEQFF. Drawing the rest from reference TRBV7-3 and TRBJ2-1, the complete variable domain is GAGVSQTPSNKVTEKGKYVELRCDPISGHTALYWYRQSLGQGPEFLIYFQGTGAADDSGLPNDRFFAVRPEGSVSTLKIQRTERGDSAVYLCASSRDTLNEQFFGPGTRLTVL.

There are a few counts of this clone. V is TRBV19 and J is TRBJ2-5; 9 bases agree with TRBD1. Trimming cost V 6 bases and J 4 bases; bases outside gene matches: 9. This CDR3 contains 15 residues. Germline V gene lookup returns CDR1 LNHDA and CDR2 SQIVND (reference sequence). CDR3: CASSQLTGGAETQYF. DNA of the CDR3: TGTGCCAGTAGCCAACTCACAGGGGGCGCAGAGACCCAGTACTTC. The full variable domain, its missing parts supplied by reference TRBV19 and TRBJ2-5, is DGGITQSPKYLFRKEGQNVTLSCEQNLNHDAMYWYRQDPGQGLRLIYYSQIVNDFQKGDIAEGYSVSREKKESFPLTVTSAQKNPTAFYLCASSQLTGGAETQYFGPGTRLLVL.

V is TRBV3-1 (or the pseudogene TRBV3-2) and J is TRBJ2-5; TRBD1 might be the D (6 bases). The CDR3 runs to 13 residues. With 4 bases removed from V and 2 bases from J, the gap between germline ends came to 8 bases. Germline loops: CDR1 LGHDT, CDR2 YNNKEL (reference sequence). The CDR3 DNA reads TGTGCCAGCAGCCCTGGACAGCAAGAGACCCAGTACTTC. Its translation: CASSPGQQETQYF.

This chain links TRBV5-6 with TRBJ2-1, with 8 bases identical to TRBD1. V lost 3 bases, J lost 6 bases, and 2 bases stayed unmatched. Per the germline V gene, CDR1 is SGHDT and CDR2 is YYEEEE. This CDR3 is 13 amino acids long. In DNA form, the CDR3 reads TGTGCCAGCAGCTGGACAGGGAGCAATGAGCAGTTCTTC. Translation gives CASSWTGSNEQFF.

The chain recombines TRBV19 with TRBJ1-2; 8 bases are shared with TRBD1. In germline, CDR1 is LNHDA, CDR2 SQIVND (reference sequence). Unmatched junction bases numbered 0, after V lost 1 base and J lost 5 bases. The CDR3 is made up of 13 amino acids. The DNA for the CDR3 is TGTGCCAGTAGTATAGGACAGGGGTATGGCTACACCTTC. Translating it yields CASSIGQGYGYTF. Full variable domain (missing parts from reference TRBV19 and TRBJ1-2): DGGITQSPKYLFRKEGQNVTLSCEQNLNHDAMYWYRQDPGQGLRLIYYSQIVNDFQKGDIAEGYSVSREKKESFPLTVTSAQKNPTAFYLCASSIGQGYGYTFGSGTRLTVV.

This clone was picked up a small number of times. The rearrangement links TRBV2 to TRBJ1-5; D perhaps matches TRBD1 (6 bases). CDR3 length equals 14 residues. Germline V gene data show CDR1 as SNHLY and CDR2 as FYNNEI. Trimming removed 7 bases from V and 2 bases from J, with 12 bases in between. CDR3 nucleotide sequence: TGTGCCAGCACCGGAGACAGGCGCAATCAGCCCCAGCATTTT. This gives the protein CASTGDRRNQPQHF.

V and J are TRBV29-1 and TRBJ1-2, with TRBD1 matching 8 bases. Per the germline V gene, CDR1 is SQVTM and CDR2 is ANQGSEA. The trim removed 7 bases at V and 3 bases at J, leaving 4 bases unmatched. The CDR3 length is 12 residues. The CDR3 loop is CSDLTGDYGYTF. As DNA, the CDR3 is TGCAGCGACTTGACAGGGGACTATGGCTACACCTTC.

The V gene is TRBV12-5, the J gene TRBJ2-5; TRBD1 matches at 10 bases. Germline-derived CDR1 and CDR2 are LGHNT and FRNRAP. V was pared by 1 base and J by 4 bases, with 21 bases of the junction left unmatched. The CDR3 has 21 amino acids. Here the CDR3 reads CASGLAVDPYRQGAQTETQYF. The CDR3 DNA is TGTGCTAGTGGTTTGGCTGTAGACCCGTACAGACAGGGGGCGCAGACAGAGACCCAGTACTTC. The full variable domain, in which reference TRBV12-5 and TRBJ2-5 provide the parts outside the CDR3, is DARVTQTPRHKVTEMGQEVTMRCQPILGHNTVFWYRQTMMQGLELLAYFRNRAPLDDSGMPKDRFSAEMPDATLATLKIQPSEPRDSAVYFCASGLAVDPYRQGAQTETQYFGPGTRLLVL.

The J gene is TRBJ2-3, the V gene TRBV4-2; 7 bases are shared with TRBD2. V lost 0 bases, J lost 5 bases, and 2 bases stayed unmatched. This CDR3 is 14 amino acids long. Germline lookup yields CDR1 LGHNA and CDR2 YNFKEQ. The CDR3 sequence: CASSQEAGEDTQYF. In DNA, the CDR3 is TGTGCCAGCAGCCAAGAGGCGGGAGAAGATACGCAGTATTTT.

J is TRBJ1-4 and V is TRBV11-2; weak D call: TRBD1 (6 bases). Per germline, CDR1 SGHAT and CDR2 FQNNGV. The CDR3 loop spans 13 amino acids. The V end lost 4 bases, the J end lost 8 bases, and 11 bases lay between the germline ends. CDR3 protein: CASSYPRGEKLFF. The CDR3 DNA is TGTGCCAGCAGCTATCCCAGGGGCGAAAAACTGTTTTTT.

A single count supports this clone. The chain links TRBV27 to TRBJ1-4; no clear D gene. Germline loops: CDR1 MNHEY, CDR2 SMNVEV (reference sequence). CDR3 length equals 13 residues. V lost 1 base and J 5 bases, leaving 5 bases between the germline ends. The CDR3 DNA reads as TGTGCCAGCAGTTTATTCCAGAATGAAAAACTGTTTTTT. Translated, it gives CASSLFQNEKLFF.

CDR3 protein: CASSSRTGGGNEKLFF. CDR3 nucleotide sequence: TGTGCCAGCAGTTCCCGGACAGGGGGCGGTAATGAAAAACTGTTTTTT. V is TRBV27 and J is TRBJ1-4; 11 nucleotides agree with TRBD1. Germline V gives CDR1 MNHEY, CDR2 SMNVEV (reference sequence). J lost 4 bases, V lost 4 bases, and 5 bases had no gene match. The CDR3 runs 16 residues.

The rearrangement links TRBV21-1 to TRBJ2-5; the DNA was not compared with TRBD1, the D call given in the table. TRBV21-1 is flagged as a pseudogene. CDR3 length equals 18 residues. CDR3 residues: CASSKNFEDSLYQETQYF. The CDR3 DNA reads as TGTGCCAGCAGCAAAAATTTCGAGGACAGCCTGTACCAAGAGACCCAGTACTTC.

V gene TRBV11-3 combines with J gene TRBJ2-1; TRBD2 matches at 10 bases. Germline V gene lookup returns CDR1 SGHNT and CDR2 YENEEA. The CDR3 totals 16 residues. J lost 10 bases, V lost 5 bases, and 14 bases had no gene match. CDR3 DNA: TGTGCCAGCAGCCCGCTAGGAGCGGGGGGGCCAGGAGAGCAGTTCTTC. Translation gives CASSPLGAGGPGEQFF.

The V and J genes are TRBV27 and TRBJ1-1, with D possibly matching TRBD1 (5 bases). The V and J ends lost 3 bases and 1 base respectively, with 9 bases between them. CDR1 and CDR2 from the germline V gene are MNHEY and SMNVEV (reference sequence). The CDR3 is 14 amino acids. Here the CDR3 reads CASSLGRANTEAFF. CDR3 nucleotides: TGTGCCAGCAGTTTGGGGCGAGCGAACACTGAAGCTTTCTTT.

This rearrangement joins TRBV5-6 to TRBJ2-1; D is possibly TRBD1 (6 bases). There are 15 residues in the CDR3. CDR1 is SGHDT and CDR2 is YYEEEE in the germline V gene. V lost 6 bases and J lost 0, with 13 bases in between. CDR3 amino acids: CASTPGDSSYNEQFF. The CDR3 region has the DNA TGTGCCAGCACCCCAGGGGATAGCTCCTACAATGAGCAGTTCTTC.